This entry features one T cell receptor (beta chain) sequence. Reverse transcription of 0.5 to 1 ug RNA used random hexamers. TCRdb reanalysed the immunoSEQ multiplex PCR reads using MiXCR and keeps one entry per CDR3 protein. Among under 250,000 distinct CDR3 sequences listed, roughly 95% were seen once. These data are taken from a study of CD8 T cells in Susac syndrome. CDR1 is MNHNS and CDR2 is SASEGT in the germline V gene. With V trimmed by 4 bases and J by 2 bases, 10 bases remained unmatched. The CDR3 is made up of 16 amino acids. J is TRBJ2-7 and V is TRBV6-1, with 8 nucleotides matching TRBD1. The source material was CD4+ T cells from PBMCs. The sequence was collected from a human donor with multiple sclerosis. The CDR3 coding sequence is TGTGCCAGCAGTGTCGCAGGGGGCAATTCTCCCTACGAGCAGTACGTC. Translating it yields CASSVAGGNSPYEQYV.